This TCR beta chain originates from a study of blood T cell repertoires in COVID-19. Study context: Spain, Italy and the United States supplied samples that represented acute and convalescent COVID-19. PBMCs, B-cell-depleted T cells, or T cells provided the cDNA or gDNA that made up the material.

Produced via immunoSEQ multiplex PCR; TCRdb's table is partial and in-frame only. The profile shows 200,000 to 300,000 clones, about 91% of them singletons. Living in 24 US areas, the participants were between roughly 18 and 90 years of age. Assignments of participants to cohorts depended upon their own reported clinical history. CDR1 LGHNT and CDR2 FRNRAP come from the germline V gene. The CDR3 length is 18 residues. The V end lost 1 base, the J end lost 0 bases, and 13 bases lay between the germline ends. The chain links TRBV12-5 to TRBJ1-6; tentatively, D is TRBD1 (6 bases). The TCR originated in a woman aged 40-49 years with acute COVID-19. What was sequenced was PBMCs or T cells enriched from blood (not recorded which). This CDR3 reads CASGLGTAKSSYNSPLHF. The CDR3 region has the DNA TGTGCTAGTGGTTTGGGGACAGCAAAGAGCTCCTATAATTCACCCCTCCACTTT.